The 5 T cell receptor beta chains below all came from one sample that was sequenced in a study of regulatory T cells in long-lasting Graves disease. The time point denotes: newly diagnosed GD, antithyroid drugs for less than 3 months. Making the TCR library involved RNA that had been extracted from PBMCs. Combining iRepertoire HTBI primers with Arm-PCR of CDR3 regions, the authors built TCR beta libraries. TCRdb fed the multiplex PCR reads into MiXCR, producing one record per CDR3 protein. The sample lists 500,000 to 700,000 distinct CDR3 sequences; about 15% were seen once. The same data also went into a second study, on T cells in Graves' hyperthyroidism and ophthalmopathy.

This specimen was peripheral blood mononuclear cells (PBMCs), taken at new diagnosis, from a patient treated with antithyroid drugs. The receptors here all came from a woman in her 30s with Graves disease.

This clonotype showed up many times. V is TRBV7-9 and J is TRBJ2-2; a possible D gene is TRBD2 (6 bases). Germline V CDR1 and CDR2: SEHNR, FQNEAQ (reference sequence). The CDR3 length is 14 residues. V lost 2 bases to trimming and J lost 6 bases, with 10 bases between them. The CDR3 DNA follows: TGTGCCAGCAGCTTAAGCGGACTACCCGGGGAGCTGTTTTTT. It specifies CASSLSGLPGELFF.

This clonotype was recorded at least ten times. The rearrangement links TRBV9 to TRBJ2-5; 12 bases fit TRBD2. CDR3 length: 15 residues. V shed 1 base, J shed 2 bases, and the junction held 0 bases outside the gene matches. CDR1 and CDR2 from the germline V gene are SGDLS and YYNGEE. This CDR3 reads CASSVLAGGQETQYF. The CDR3 DNA reads TGTGCCAGCAGCGTACTAGCGGGAGGGCAAGAGACCCAGTACTTC. The complete variable domain, with remaining parts taken from reference TRBV9 and TRBJ2-5, reads DSGVTQTPKHLITATGQRVTLRCSPRSGDLSVYWYQQSLDQGLQFLIQYYNGEERAKGNILERFSAQQFPDLHSELNLSSLELGDSALYFCASSVLAGGQETQYFGPGTRLLVL.

Many counts were recorded for this clonotype. This chain uses TRBV7-9 with TRBJ1-2; D remains unclear. Trimming took off 5 bases at V and 11 bases at J, with 24 bases between the two ends. Germline V gene sequence: CDR1 SEHNR, CDR2 FQNEAQ (reference sequence). The CDR3 extends over 15 amino acids. For the CDR3, the DNA is TGTGCCAGCAGCCACAACGAGCAGGACCCGACGCGGTACACCTTC. It translates to CASSHNEQDPTRYTF.

The table lists this clonotype with a few counts. The chain links TRBV6-1 to TRBJ1-1, with TRBD1 as a possible D gene (5 bases). CDR3 length: 13 residues. Between the trimmed V and J ends, which lost 6 bases and 11 bases, there was a span of 19 bases. Germline V gene data show CDR1 as MNHNS and CDR2 as SASEGT. Here the CDR3 reads CASSLMRGGRAFF. The CDR3 DNA reads as TGTGCCAGCAGCCTGATGCGGGGGGGGAGGGCTTTCTTT.

The sample holds many counts of this clonotype. This chain joins TRBV28 and TRBJ1-3; D is uncertain. Germline CDR1 reads MDHEN; CDR2 reads SYDVKM. The V and J ends lost 10 bases and 16 bases respectively, with 20 bases between them. This CDR3 is built from 11 residues. The CDR3 coding sequence is TGTGCCATTCATGGACCCTCCGGGGTGTATTTT. Translating gives CAIHGPSGVYF.